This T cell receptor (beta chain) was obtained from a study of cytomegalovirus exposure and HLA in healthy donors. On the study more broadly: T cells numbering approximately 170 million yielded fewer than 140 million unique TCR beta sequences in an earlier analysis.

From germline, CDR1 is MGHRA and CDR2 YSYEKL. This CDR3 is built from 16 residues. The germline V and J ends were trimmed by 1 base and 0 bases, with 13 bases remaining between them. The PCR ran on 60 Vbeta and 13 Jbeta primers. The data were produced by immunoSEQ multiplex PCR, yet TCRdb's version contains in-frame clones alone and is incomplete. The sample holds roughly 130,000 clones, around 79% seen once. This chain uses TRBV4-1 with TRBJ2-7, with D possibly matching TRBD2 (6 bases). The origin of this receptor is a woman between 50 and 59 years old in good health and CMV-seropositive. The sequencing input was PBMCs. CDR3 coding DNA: TGCGCCAGCAGCCAAGCCCCACCCGGGAGCTCCTACGAGCAGTACTTC. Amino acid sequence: CASSQAPPGSSYEQYF.